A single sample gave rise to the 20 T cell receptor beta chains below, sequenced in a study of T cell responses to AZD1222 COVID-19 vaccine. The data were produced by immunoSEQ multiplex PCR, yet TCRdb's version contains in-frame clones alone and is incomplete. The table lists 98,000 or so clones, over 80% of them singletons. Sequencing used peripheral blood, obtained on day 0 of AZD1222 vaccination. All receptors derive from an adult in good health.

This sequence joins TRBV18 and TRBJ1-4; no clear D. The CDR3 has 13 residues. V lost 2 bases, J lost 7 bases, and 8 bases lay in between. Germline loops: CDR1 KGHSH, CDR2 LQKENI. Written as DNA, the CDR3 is TGTGCCAGCTCACCAGGGTTGGGTGAAAAACTGTTTTTT. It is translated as CASSPGLGEKLFF.

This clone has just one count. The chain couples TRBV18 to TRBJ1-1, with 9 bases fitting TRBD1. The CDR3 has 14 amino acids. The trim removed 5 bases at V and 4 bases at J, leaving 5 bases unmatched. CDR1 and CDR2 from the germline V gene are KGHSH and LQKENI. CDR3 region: CASSDRDRATEAFF. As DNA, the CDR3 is TGTGCCAGCTCAGACCGGGACAGGGCCACTGAAGCTTTCTTT.

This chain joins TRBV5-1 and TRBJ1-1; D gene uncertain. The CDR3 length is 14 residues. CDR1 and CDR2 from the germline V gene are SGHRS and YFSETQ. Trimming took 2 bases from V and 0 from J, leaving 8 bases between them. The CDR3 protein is CASSFKLLNTEAFF. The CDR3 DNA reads TGCGCCAGCAGCTTTAAGTTATTGAACACTGAAGCTTTCTTT.

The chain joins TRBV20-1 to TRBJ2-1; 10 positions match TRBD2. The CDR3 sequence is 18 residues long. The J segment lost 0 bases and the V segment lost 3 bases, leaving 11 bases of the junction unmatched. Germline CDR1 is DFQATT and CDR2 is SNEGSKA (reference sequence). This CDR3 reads CSASPWLAGESSYNEQFF. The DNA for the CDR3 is TGCAGTGCTAGTCCCTGGCTAGCGGGAGAGAGCTCCTACAATGAGCAGTTCTTC.

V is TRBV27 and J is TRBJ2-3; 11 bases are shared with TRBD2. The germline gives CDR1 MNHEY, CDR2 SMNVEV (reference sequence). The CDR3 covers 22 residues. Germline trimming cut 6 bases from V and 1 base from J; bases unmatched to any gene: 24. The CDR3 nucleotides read TGTGCCAGCAGGGGGATCCTAGGACAGGGAGGGGGACTAGCGGAAGGCACAGATACGCAGTATTTT. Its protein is CASRGILGQGGGLAEGTDTQYF.

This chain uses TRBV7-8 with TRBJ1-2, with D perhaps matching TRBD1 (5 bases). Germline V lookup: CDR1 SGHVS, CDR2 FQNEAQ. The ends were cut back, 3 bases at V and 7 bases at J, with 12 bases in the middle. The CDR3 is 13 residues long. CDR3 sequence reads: CASSFERRGGYTF. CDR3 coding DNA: TGTGCCAGCAGCTTTGAGAGAAGGGGTGGCTACACCTTC. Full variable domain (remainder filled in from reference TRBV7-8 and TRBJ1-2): GAGVSQSPRYKVAKRGQDVALRCDPISGHVSLFWYQQALGQGPEFLTYFQNEAQLDKSGLPSDRFFAERPEGSVSTLKIQRTQQEDSAVYLCASSFERRGGYTFGSGTRLTVV.

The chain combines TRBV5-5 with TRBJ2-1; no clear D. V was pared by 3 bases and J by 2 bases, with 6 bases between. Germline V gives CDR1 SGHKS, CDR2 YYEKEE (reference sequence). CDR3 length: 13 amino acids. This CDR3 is CASSWETYNEQFF. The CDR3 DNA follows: TGTGCCAGCAGCTGGGAAACCTACAATGAGCAGTTCTTC.

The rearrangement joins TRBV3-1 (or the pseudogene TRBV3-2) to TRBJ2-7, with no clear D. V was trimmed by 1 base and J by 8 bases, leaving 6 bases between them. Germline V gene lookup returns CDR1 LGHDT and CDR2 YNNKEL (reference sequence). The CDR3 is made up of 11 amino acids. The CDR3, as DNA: TGTGCCAGCAGCCAAGCCACTCAGCAGTACTTC. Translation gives CASSQATQQYF.

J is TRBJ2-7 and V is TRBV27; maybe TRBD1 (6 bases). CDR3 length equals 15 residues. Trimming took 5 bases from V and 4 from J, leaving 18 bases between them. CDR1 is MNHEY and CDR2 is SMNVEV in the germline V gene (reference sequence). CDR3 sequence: CASSTLGTQGYEQYF. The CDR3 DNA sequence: TGTGCCAGCAGTACCCTCGGCACCCAGGGGTACGAGCAGTACTTC.

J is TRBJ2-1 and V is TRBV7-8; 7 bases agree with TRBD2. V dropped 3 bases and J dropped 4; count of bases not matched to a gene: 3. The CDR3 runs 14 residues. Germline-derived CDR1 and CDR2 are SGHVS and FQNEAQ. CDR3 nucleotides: TGTGCCAGCAGCTTGGGAGGGACTTACAATGAGCAGTTCTTC. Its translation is CASSLGGTYNEQFF. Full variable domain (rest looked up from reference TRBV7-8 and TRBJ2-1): GAGVSQSPRYKVAKRGQDVALRCDPISGHVSLFWYQQALGQGPEFLTYFQNEAQLDKSGLPSDRFFAERPEGSVSTLKIQRTQQEDSAVYLCASSLGGTYNEQFFGPGTRLTVL.

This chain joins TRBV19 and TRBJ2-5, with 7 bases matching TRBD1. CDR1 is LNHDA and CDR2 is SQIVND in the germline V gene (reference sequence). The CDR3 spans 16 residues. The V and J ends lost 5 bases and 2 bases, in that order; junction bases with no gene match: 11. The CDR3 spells CASSSRQGVGQETQYF. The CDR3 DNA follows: TGTGCCAGTAGTTCCAGACAGGGTGTCGGGCAAGAGACCCAGTACTTC.

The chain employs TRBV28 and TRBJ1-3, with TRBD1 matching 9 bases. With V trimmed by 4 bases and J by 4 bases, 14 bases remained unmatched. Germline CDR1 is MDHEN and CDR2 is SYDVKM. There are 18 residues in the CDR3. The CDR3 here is CASSSLGTGQGRGNTIYF. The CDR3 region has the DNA TGTGCCAGCAGTTCTCTCGGGACAGGGCAAGGGAGGGGAAACACCATATATTTT.

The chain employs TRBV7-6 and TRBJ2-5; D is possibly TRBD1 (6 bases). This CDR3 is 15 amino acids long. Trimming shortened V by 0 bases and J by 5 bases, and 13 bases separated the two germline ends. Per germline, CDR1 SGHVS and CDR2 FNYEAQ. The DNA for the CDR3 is TGTGCCAGCAGCTTAGCGGCAGGGGTGGGGGAGACCCAGTACTTC. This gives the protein CASSLAAGVGETQYF.

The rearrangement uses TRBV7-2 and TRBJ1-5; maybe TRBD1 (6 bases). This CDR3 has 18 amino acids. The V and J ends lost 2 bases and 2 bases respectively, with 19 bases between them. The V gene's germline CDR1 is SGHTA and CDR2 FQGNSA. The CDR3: CASSLKYRARGGNQPQHF. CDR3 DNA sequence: TGTGCCAGCAGCTTAAAGTACAGGGCAAGGGGGGGCAATCAGCCCCAGCATTTT.

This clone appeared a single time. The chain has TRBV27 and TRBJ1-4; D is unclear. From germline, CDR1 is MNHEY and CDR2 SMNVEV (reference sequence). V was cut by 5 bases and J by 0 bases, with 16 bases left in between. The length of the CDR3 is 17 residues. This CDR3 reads CASSESRERATNEKLFF. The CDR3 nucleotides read TGTGCCAGCAGTGAGTCGAGGGAACGTGCAACTAATGAAAAACTGTTTTTT.

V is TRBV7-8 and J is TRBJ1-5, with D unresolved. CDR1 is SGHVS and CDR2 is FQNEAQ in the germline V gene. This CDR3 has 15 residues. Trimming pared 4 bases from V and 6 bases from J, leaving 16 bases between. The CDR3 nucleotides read TGTGCCAGCAGCTCCGAGAGGGCAGGCACTCAGCCCCAGCATTTT. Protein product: CASSSERAGTQPQHF.

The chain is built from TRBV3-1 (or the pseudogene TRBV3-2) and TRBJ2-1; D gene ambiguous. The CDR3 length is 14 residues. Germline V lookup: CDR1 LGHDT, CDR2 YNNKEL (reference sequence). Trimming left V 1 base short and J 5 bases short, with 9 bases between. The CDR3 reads CASSQGRSNNEQFF. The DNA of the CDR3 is TGTGCCAGCAGCCAAGGAAGAAGCAACAATGAGCAGTTCTTC.

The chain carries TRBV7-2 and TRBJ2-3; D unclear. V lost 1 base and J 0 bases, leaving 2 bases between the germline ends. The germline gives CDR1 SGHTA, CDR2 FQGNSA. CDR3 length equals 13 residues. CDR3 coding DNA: TGTGCCAGCAGCTTAGATAGCACAGATACGCAGTATTTT. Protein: CASSLDSTDTQYF.

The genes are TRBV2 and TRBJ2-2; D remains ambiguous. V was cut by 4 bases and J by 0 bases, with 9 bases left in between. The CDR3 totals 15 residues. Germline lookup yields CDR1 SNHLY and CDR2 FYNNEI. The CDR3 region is CASSGNSANTGELFF. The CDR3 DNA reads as TGTGCCAGCAGTGGAAACTCGGCGAACACCGGGGAGCTGTTTTTT.

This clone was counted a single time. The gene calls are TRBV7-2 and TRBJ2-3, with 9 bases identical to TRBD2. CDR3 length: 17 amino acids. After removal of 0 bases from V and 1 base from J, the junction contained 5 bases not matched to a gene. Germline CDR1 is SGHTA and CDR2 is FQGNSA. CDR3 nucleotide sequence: TGTGCCAGCAGCTTAGCGGCACTAGCGGGTGGCACAGATACGCAGTATTTT. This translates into CASSLAALAGGTDTQYF.